One and the same sample provided the 23 T cell receptor beta chains below, sequenced in a study of T cell clonotyping in hematopoietic cell transplantation. Time point defined: recipient sample about 28 days before transplant, after cytoreduction. Using immunoSEQ multiplex PCR, the repertoire was profiled, and TCRdb retains in-frame clones only, with some absent. Found here are tens of thousands of clones, around 85% of them singletons; the top ten hold about 2.8%. The sample consisted of peripheral blood mononuclear cells, taken before stem cell transplant. All receptors derive from a man between 60 and 70 years old with acute myeloid leukemia. Some clones in this sample may be carry-over from other donors' samples.

V usage is TRBV5-1 and J usage is TRBJ2-7; 8 nucleotides line up with TRBD1. The V and J ends lost 2 bases and 3 bases, in that order; junction bases with no gene match: 4. The CDR3 runs 14 residues. The germline V gene encodes CDR1 SGHRS and CDR2 YFSETQ. CDR3 DNA: TGCGCCAGCAGCTTTCAGACAGGGGACTACGAGCAGTACTTC. Translated: CASSFQTGDYEQYF.

This clone turned up a few times. The rearrangement joins TRBV5-6 to TRBJ1-1, with D uncertain. The CDR3 extends over 11 amino acids. V shed 2 bases and J shed 6 bases, with 5 bases lying between them. Germline V CDR1 and CDR2: SGHDT, YYEEEE. DNA for the CDR3: TGTGCCAGCAGCTTTTTCGCTGAAGCTTTCTTT. Translation: CASSFFAEAFF.

This chain joins TRBV29-1 and TRBJ1-1; TRBD1 matches at 8 bases. The CDR3 length is 17 residues. Per germline, CDR1 SQVTM and CDR2 ANQGSEA. V lost 0 bases to trimming and J lost 3 bases; unmatched junction nucleotides: 12. The CDR3 bases are TGCAGCGTTGAAGATCCGGCCACGCAACAGGGGGACACTGAAGCTTTCTTT. Its protein product is CSVEDPATQQGDTEAFF.

The chain combines TRBV18 with TRBJ1-1; D remains ambiguous. This CDR3 has 13 residues. Trimming shortened V by 3 bases and J by 1 base, and 6 bases separated the two germline ends. Looked up from germline, CDR1 is KGHSH and CDR2 is LQKENI. Here the CDR3 reads CASSPTRNTEAFF. CDR3 DNA: TGTGCCAGCTCACCCACAAGGAACACTGAAGCTTTCTTT.

This chain links TRBV9 with TRBJ1-6, with D uncertain. Germline CDR1 SGDLS, CDR2 YYNGEE. With 1 base removed from V and 6 bases from J, the gap between germline ends came to 11 bases. The CDR3 consists of 15 residues. Written as DNA, the CDR3 is TGTGCCAGCAGCGTACAGTTTGAGGGTAATTCACCCCTCCACTTT. Amino acid sequence: CASSVQFEGNSPLHF.

The J gene is TRBJ2-2, the V gene TRBV4-3; D is undetermined. V dropped 3 bases and J dropped 0 bases, with 20 bases sitting between them. The length of the CDR3 is 19 residues. Germline lookup yields CDR1 LGHNA and CDR2 YSLEER. CDR3 sequence (DNA): TGCGCCAGCAGCCATATCCCGGTCCAGGCAATTACGAACACCGGGGAGCTGTTTTTT. It translates to CASSHIPVQAITNTGELFF.

In its sample, this clone was seen once. The sample carries other DNA sequences with the same CDR3. This chain connects TRBV7-3 to TRBJ2-7; D is unclear. Germline CDR1 SGHTA, CDR2 FQGTGA. The CDR3 sequence is 11 residues long. V lost 5 bases to trimming and J lost 4 bases, with 6 bases between them. CDR3 loop: CASSLRYEQYF. CDR3 DNA sequence: TGTGCCAGCAGCCTCCGGTACGAGCAGTACTTC.

This chain uses TRBV14 with TRBJ1-2; D remains ambiguous. The germline V and J ends were trimmed by 4 bases and 5 bases, with 17 bases remaining between them. Germline CDR1 is SGHDN and CDR2 is FVKESK. There are 15 residues in the CDR3. CDR3 amino acids: CASSPRLGIGYGYTF. In DNA form, the CDR3 reads TGTGCCAGCAGCCCCCGACTGGGGATAGGGTATGGCTACACCTTC.

This clone was recorded once. This chain's CDR3 is CASSSPRRGAQSGYTF. The CDR3 region has the DNA TGTGCCAGCAGTTCCCCACGAAGAGGGGCGCAGAGTGGCTACACCTTC. The chain couples TRBV28 to TRBJ1-2; TRBD1 is a possible D gene (5 bases). In germline, CDR1 is MDHEN, CDR2 SYDVKM. The length of the CDR3 is 16 residues. Trimming took off 4 bases at V and 7 bases at J, with 22 bases between the two ends.

The rearrangement joins TRBV29-1 to TRBJ1-2, with D perhaps TRBD1 (5 bases). Germline V gives CDR1 SQVTM, CDR2 ANQGSEA. CDR3 size: 12 residues. Between the trimmed V and J ends, which lost 4 bases and 3 bases, there was a span of 9 bases. The DNA for the CDR3 is TGCAGCGTTGGGCAGACAGACTATGGCTACACCTTC. Translating it yields CSVGQTDYGYTF.

A few counts support this clone. V and J are TRBV19 and TRBJ1-5; D call uncertain. The ends were cut back, 10 bases at V and 5 bases at J, with 12 bases in the middle. Germline loops: CDR1 LNHDA, CDR2 SQIVND (reference sequence). The CDR3 loop spans 12 amino acids. CDR3 protein: CATKGMDQPQHF. The DNA of the CDR3 is TGTGCCACCAAGGGTATGGATCAGCCCCAGCATTTT.

The chain has TRBV7-3 and TRBJ2-1, with D perhaps matching TRBD1 (7 bases). The CDR3 is 15 amino acids. Per germline, CDR1 SGHTA and CDR2 FQGTGA. Trimming removed 5 bases from V and 5 bases from J, with 16 bases in between. CDR3 coding DNA: TGTGCCAGCAGCCCAAGAGGGGGCGGGGACAATGAGCAGTTCTTC. It encodes CASSPRGGGDNEQFF. Variable domain in full (rest from reference TRBV7-3 and TRBJ2-1): GAGVSQTPSNKVTEKGKYVELRCDPISGHTALYWYRQSLGQGPEFLIYFQGTGAADDSGLPNDRFFAVRPEGSVSTLKIQRTERGDSAVYLCASSPRGGGDNEQFFGPGTRLTVL.

The chain uses TRBV10-3 and TRBJ2-7, with 8 bases that match TRBD1. J gave up 6 bases and V 10 bases, and 8 bases lay outside the gene matches. The CDR3 consists of 12 residues. In germline, CDR1 is ENHRY, CDR2 SYGVKD. The CDR3 spells CATLTGAIEQYF. CDR3 in DNA: TGTGCCACCTTGACAGGGGCGATCGAGCAGTACTTC.

The chain recombines TRBV4-3 with TRBJ2-6; D is ambiguous. The CDR3 covers 14 residues. Germline lookup yields CDR1 LGHNA and CDR2 YSLEER. V gave up 0 bases and J gave up 7 bases, with 7 bases separating them. The CDR3 region has the DNA TGCGCCAGCAGCCAAGATTTGTCCGCCAACGTCCTGACTTTC. Translated: CASSQDLSANVLTF.

This clone was detected once. The V gene is TRBV30, the J gene TRBJ1-1, with 9 bases identical to TRBD1. Germline V gene lookup returns CDR1 GTSNPN and CDR2 SVGIG (reference sequence). The CDR3 is 13 amino acids. The J segment lost 1 base and the V segment lost 4 bases, leaving 1 base of the junction unmatched. The CDR3 DNA reads as TGTGCCTGGACGGGACAGGGGAACACTGAAGCTTTCTTT. This sequence encodes CAWTGQGNTEAFF.

This chain joins TRBV4-2 and TRBJ1-6; D remains unclear. The CDR3 consists of 13 residues. Trimming shortened V by 1 base and J by 7 bases, and 5 bases separated the two germline ends. Germline V lookup: CDR1 LGHNA, CDR2 YNFKEQ. The CDR3: CASSQATNSPLHF. The CDR3 nucleotides read TGTGCCAGCAGCCAAGCTACAAATTCACCCCTCCACTTT.

The genes are TRBV25-1 and TRBJ2-5; possibly TRBD1 or TRBD2 for D (5 bases each). The CDR3 sequence is 15 residues long. Looked up from germline, CDR1 is MGHDK and CDR2 is SYGVNS. Trimming cost V 1 base and J 5 bases, with 14 bases left between them. DNA for the CDR3: TGTGCCAGCAGTGAATCGGTGGGGGTCGGGGAGACCCAGTACTTC. It is translated as CASSESVGVGETQYF.

Comment on this clone: One end of the junction is discordant with germline, which a read error may explain. The chain recombines TRBV5-8 with TRBJ1-4; no clear D gene. The CDR3 covers 11 residues. Germline V gene data show CDR1 as SGHTS and CDR2 as YDEGEE. The CDR3: CASSAGSRATF. The CDR3 DNA reads as TGTGCCAGCAGCGCGGGATCAAGAGCTACTTTT. Filled out from reference TRBV5-8 and TRBJ1-4, the complete variable domain reads EAGVTQSPTHLIKTRGQQATLRCSPISGHTSVYWYQQALGLGLQFLLWYDEGEERNRGNFPPRFSGRQFPNYSSELNVNALELEDSALYLCASSAGSRATFGSGTQLSVL.

J is TRBJ2-2 and V is TRBV5-4; D not certain. The CDR3 runs to 16 residues. CDR1 is SGHNT and CDR2 is YYREEE in the germline V gene (reference sequence). V shed 0 bases and J shed 4 bases, with 13 bases lying between them. Written as DNA, the CDR3 is TGTGCCAGCAGCTTGGGGGTTGGGCTGAGCACCGGGGAGCTGTTTTTT. It is translated as CASSLGVGLSTGELFF.

The chain employs TRBV7-2 and TRBJ1-3; 9 bases match TRBD1. V lost 2 bases to trimming and J lost 0 bases; unmatched junction nucleotides: 11. Germline CDR1 is SGHTA and CDR2 is FQGNSA. The CDR3 spans 19 residues. The DNA of the CDR3 is TGTGCCAGCAGCTTAAGGGCCGGGACAGGGCCACTCTCTGGAAACACCATATATTTT. This codes for CASSLRAGTGPLSGNTIYF.

In this sample, this clone turned up a few times. The J gene is TRBJ1-1, the V gene TRBV19; D gene ambiguous. This CDR3 region has 13 residues. CDR1 and CDR2 from the germline V gene are LNHDA and SQIVND (reference sequence). Deletions cut 2 bases from V and 1 base from J, with 5 bases between. CDR3 sequence: CASSISENTEAFF. The CDR3 region has the DNA TGTGCCAGTAGTATATCGGAGAACACTGAAGCTTTCTTT.

The chain combines TRBV7-8 with TRBJ1-5; TRBD1 matches 9 bases. Per the germline V gene, CDR1 is SGHVS and CDR2 is FQNEAQ. The CDR3 runs 16 residues. J was trimmed by 6 bases and V by 3 bases; bases with no gene match: 9. The CDR3 DNA reads as TGTGCCAGCAGCTTGAGCTCCGGACAGGGGAGTCAGCCCCAGCATTTT. Its translation is CASSLSSGQGSQPQHF.

This clone was seen only a few times. This chain uses TRBV6-5 with TRBJ1-5, with D uncertain. Between the trimmed V and J ends, which lost 0 bases and 7 bases, there was a span of 13 bases. Germline CDR1 reads MNHEY; CDR2 reads SVGAGI. There are 15 residues in the CDR3. CDR3 coding DNA: TGTGCCAGCAGTTACTCGAGTAGCAGGTTCCAGCCCCAGCATTTT. This codes for CASSYSSSRFQPQHF.